This T cell receptor beta chain was identified during a study of blood T cell repertoires in COVID-19. The overall study: T cells, B-cell-depleted T cells, or PBMCs provided the cDNA or gDNA that served as material.

The CDR3 is 15 residues long. CDR1 MNHEY and CDR2 SMNVEV come from the germline V gene (reference sequence). V was clipped by 5 bases and J by 4 bases, with 17 bases between them. Original processing notes: Using reference gene primer amplification, nucleated cell counts were estimated. Clones were sequenced by immunoSEQ multiplex PCR, and TCRdb holds only the in-frame ones, with some missing. The V and J calls and the clone size are those of that table, but D and trimming were determined from the DNA. The data hold some 77,000 clones, with about four fifths observed a single time. The TCR originated in a woman aged 70-85 years with acute or convalescent COVID-19. Material: peripheral blood. The rearrangement joins TRBV27 to TRBJ1-1; maybe TRBD1 (5 bases). For the CDR3, the DNA is TGTGCCAGCAGTCCCCTTGGGGGAGGGAGCACTGAAGCTTTCTTT. Translation: CASSPLGGGSTEAFF.